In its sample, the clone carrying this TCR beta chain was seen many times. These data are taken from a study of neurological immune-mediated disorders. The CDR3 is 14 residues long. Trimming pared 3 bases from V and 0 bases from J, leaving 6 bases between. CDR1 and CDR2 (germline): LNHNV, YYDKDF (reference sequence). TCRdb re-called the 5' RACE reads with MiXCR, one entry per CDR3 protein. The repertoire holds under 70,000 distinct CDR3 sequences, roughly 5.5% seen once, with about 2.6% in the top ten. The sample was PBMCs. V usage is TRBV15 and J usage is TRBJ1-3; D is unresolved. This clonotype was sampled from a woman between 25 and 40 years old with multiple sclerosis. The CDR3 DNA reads TGTGCCACCAGCAGCAGCCGCTCTGGAAACACCATATATTTT. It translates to CATSSSRSGNTIYF.